These 31 T cell receptor beta chains were all obtained from the same sample, sequenced in a study of blood T cell repertoires in COVID-19. Clones were sequenced by immunoSEQ multiplex PCR, and TCRdb holds only the in-frame ones, with some missing. The profile shows about 280,000 clones, around 90% of them singletons. The sequencing input was PBMCs or T cells enriched from blood (not recorded which). The receptors here all came from a woman under 30 with acute COVID-19.

The rearrangement uses TRBV29-1 and TRBJ2-1; no definite D call. In germline, CDR1 is SQVTM, CDR2 ANQGSEA. This CDR3 has 14 amino acids. V was clipped by 6 bases and J by 0 bases, with 12 bases between them. The CDR3 DNA sequence: TGCAGCGTGGAGTACCCTCCCTCCTACAATGAGCAGTTCTTC. This codes for CSVEYPPSYNEQFF.

V usage is TRBV11-3 and J usage is TRBJ2-2; 9 bases are shared with TRBD1. Germline trimming cut 5 bases from V and 5 bases from J; bases unmatched to any gene: 6. Germline V gene data show CDR1 as SGHNT and CDR2 as YENEEA. This CDR3 comprises 15 residues. CDR3 loop: CASSPTGTGTGELFF. The CDR3 DNA sequence: TGTGCCAGCAGCCCGACCGGGACAGGGACCGGGGAGCTGTTTTTT.

This rearrangement joins TRBV30 to TRBJ2-7; 10 bases are shared with TRBD2. This CDR3 is built from 16 residues. Germline CDR1 GTSNPN, CDR2 SVGIG (reference sequence). J gave up 1 base and V 2 bases, and 8 bases lay outside the gene matches. The CDR3 nucleotides read TGTGCCTGGAGTAACCCTCGGACTAGCGGATCCTACGAGCAGTACTTC. Protein product: CAWSNPRTSGSYEQYF.

J is TRBJ1-6 and V is TRBV7-9; D remains unclear. Trimming removed 0 bases at V and 7 bases at J, with 7 bases between. The CDR3 has 14 amino acids. The germline gives CDR1 SEHNR, CDR2 FQNEAQ (reference sequence). The CDR3 sequence is CASSLARANSPLHF. CDR3 DNA: TGTGCCAGCAGCTTAGCGCGAGCAAATTCACCCCTCCACTTT.

The rearrangement uses TRBV28 and TRBJ1-6, with D hard to call. The V end lost 5 bases, the J end lost 7 bases, and 9 bases lay between the germline ends. Germline V gene sequence: CDR1 MDHEN, CDR2 SYDVKM. This CDR3 contains 13 residues. CDR3 sequence: CASSRPQNSPLHF. CDR3 nucleotides: TGTGCCAGCAGTCGCCCGCAGAATTCACCCCTCCACTTT.

The V and J genes are TRBV4-3 and TRBJ1-2; D call uncertain. CDR3 size: 16 residues. Trimming removed 0 bases at V and 1 base at J, with 12 bases between. Germline lookup yields CDR1 LGHNA and CDR2 YSLEER. CDR3 region: CASSQEVTGFNYGYTF. CDR3 DNA: TGCGCCAGCAGCCAAGAGGTGACGGGGTTTAACTATGGCTACACCTTC.

CDR3 sequence reads: CASSLEGTGIYEQFF. In DNA form, the CDR3 reads TGTGCCAGCAGTTTAGAGGGGACAGGGATCTATGAGCAGTTCTTC. The gene calls are TRBV28 and TRBJ2-1; TRBD1 matches at 9 bases. Germline V lookup: CDR1 MDHEN, CDR2 SYDVKM. Trimming took 2 bases from V and 8 from J; bases not matched to a gene: 7. This CDR3 has 15 amino acids.

The rearrangement joins TRBV6-5 to TRBJ2-5; 7 bases align to TRBD2. The CDR3 is 14 residues long. V lost 0 bases and J lost 4; bases outside the gene matches: 2. Germline assignment: CDR1 MNHEY and CDR2 SVGAGI. CDR3 residues: CASSYSAGRETQYF. CDR3 nucleotides: TGTGCCAGCAGTTACTCAGCGGGACGAGAGACCCAGTACTTC.

The chain links TRBV20-1 to TRBJ2-3; a weak D match, TRBD2 (5 bases). Germline V lookup: CDR1 DFQATT, CDR2 SNEGSKA (reference sequence). Deletions cut 3 bases from V and 6 bases from J, with 16 bases between. The CDR3 length is 14 residues. CDR3 region: CSASWTGMRDTQYF. The DNA for the CDR3 is TGCAGTGCTAGTTGGACCGGGATGAGGGATACGCAGTATTTT.

The chain is built from TRBV7-2 and TRBJ1-4; 10 positions match TRBD1. Germline CDR1 SGHTA, CDR2 FQGNSA. After removal of 3 bases from V and 6 bases from J, the junction contained 10 bases not matched to a gene. The CDR3 has 17 residues. The CDR3 region has the DNA TGTGCCAGCAGCTTTTCGGACCGGGACAGGGGCCATGAAAAACTGTTTTTT. Residues: CASSFSDRDRGHEKLFF.

The chain links TRBV5-4 to TRBJ2-1, with 8 bases aligning to TRBD2. The germline V gene encodes CDR1 SGHNT and CDR2 YYREEE (reference sequence). The length of the CDR3 is 14 residues. Trimming cost V 2 bases and J 10 bases; bases outside gene matches: 8. The CDR3 sequence: CASSFGTSPSEQFF. DNA for the CDR3: TGTGCCAGCAGCTTCGGGACTAGTCCCTCCGAGCAGTTCTTC. Full variable domain (remainder filled in from reference TRBV5-4 and TRBJ2-1): ETGVTQSPTHLIKTRGQQVTLRCSSQSGHNTVSWYQQALGQGPQFIFQYYREEENGRGNFPPRFSGLQFPNYSSELNVNALELDDSALYLCASSFGTSPSEQFFGPGTRLTVL.

The CDR3 region has the DNA TGTGCCAGCAAAGGGACAGGGTCCTACGAGCAGTACTTC. Translation: CASKGTGSYEQYF. The V gene is TRBV27, the J gene TRBJ2-7; 9 bases fit TRBD1. The V gene end was trimmed by 7 bases and the J gene end by 1 base; junction bases not matched to a gene: 2. The germline V gene has CDR1 MNHEY and CDR2 SMNVEV (reference sequence). CDR3 length equals 13 residues.

The genes are TRBV2 and TRBJ2-1; 12 bases are a match to TRBD2. Germline CDR1 reads SNHLY; CDR2 reads FYNNEI. The ends lost 6 bases at V and 15 bases at J; junction bases unmatched: 6. CDR3 size: 12 residues. This chain's CDR3 is CASRGTSGYLFF. The CDR3 nucleotides read TGTGCCAGCAGGGGGACTAGCGGGTATTTGTTCTTC.

The V gene is TRBV7-9, the J gene TRBJ2-1; TRBD2 agrees at 8 bases. J lost 4 bases, V lost 1 base, and 6 bases had no gene match. Germline V gene sequence: CDR1 SEHNR, CDR2 FQNEAQ (reference sequence). CDR3 length equals 16 residues. CDR3 loop: CASSLGGRRPYNEQFF. The CDR3 region has the DNA TGTGCCAGCAGCTTAGGCGGGAGGCGTCCTTACAATGAGCAGTTCTTC.

The V and J genes are TRBV12-5 and TRBJ2-5; 12 nucleotides agree with TRBD2. The CDR3 sequence is 16 residues long. Germline loops: CDR1 LGHNT, CDR2 FRNRAP. V trimming: 6 bases; J trimming: 5 bases; junction bases outside the gene matches: 10. CDR3 sequence: CASGPSGRAVGETQYF. The CDR3 DNA sequence: TGTGCTAGTGGCCCTAGCGGGAGGGCCGTGGGGGAGACCCAGTACTTC.

J is TRBJ2-1 and V is TRBV12-3 or TRBV12-4; D is possibly TRBD2 (6 bases). The V and J ends lost 3 bases and 6 bases respectively, with 9 bases between them. The CDR3 has 13 residues. The CDR3 nucleotides read TGTGCCAGCAGTTTTGGGGGGATCAATGAGCAGTTCTTC. As protein: CASSFGGINEQFF.

The chain is built from TRBV11-2 and TRBJ2-1; 13 nucleotides match TRBD2. CDR3 length: 19 amino acids. Germline CDR1 is SGHAT and CDR2 is FQNNGV. Trimming cost V 1 base and J 9 bases; bases outside gene matches: 15. CDR3 nucleotides: TGTGCCAGCAGCTTAGCTTCGAGGTCGGGTGGACTAGCGGGAGTTGAGCAGTTCTTC. This translates into CASSLASRSGGLAGVEQFF.

Worth noting for this clone: A read error may account for a junction end that differs from germline. This sequence joins TRBV2 and TRBJ2-7, with no clear D. From germline, CDR1 is SNHLY and CDR2 FYNNEI. The CDR3 contains 9 residues. The CDR3 DNA reads TGTGCCAGTGAGAGGCGAAAAGGCTTC. The encoded protein is CASERRKGF.

This rearrangement joins TRBV15 to TRBJ2-7; 10 bases fit TRBD2. This CDR3 has 14 amino acids. Germline CDR1 is LNHNV and CDR2 is YYDKDF (reference sequence). V lost 1 base to trimming and J lost 5 bases; unmatched junction nucleotides: 2. CDR3 DNA sequence: TGTGCCACCAGCAGAGGCCTAGCGGGAGACGAGCAGTACTTC. Its translation is CATSRGLAGDEQYF.

The chain has TRBV5-6 and TRBJ1-4; 7 positions match TRBD1. Germline V gene data show CDR1 as SGHDT and CDR2 as YYEEEE. The ends lost 0 bases at V and 7 bases at J; junction bases unmatched: 6. The CDR3 runs 15 residues. The CDR3 is CASSLEQGRPEKLFF. The CDR3 DNA is TGTGCCAGCAGCTTGGAACAGGGGAGGCCTGAAAAACTGTTTTTT. Using reference TRBV5-6 and TRBJ1-4 for the parts outside the CDR3, the full variable domain is DAGVTQSPTHLIKTRGQQVTLRCSPKSGHDTVSWYQQALGQGPQFIFQYYEEEERQRGNFPDRFSGHQFPNYSSELNVNALLLGDSALYLCASSLEQGRPEKLFFGSGTQLSVL.

The rearrangement uses TRBV7-8 and TRBJ1-1, with D possibly matching TRBD1 (5 bases). Germline lookup yields CDR1 SGHVS and CDR2 FQNEAQ. Trimming removed 5 bases from V and 7 bases from J, with 17 bases in between. This CDR3 is 14 amino acids long. CDR3 DNA sequence: TGTGCCAGCAGCCAAGGGGTTTTAGGGGTTGAAGCTTTCTTT. The encoded protein is CASSQGVLGVEAFF.

The V call is TRBV10-3, the J call TRBJ2-5; D unclear. The CDR3 length is 13 residues. From germline, CDR1 is ENHRY and CDR2 SYGVKD. V dropped 6 bases and J dropped 2 bases, with 10 bases sitting between them. As DNA, the CDR3 is TGTGCCATCAGACAGCCCGAACAAGAGACCCAGTACTTC. This gives the protein CAIRQPEQETQYF.

The rearrangement links TRBV30 to TRBJ1-4, with D perhaps TRBD1 (6 bases). Trimming took 5 bases from V and 4 from J, leaving 14 bases between them. Germline lookup yields CDR1 GTSNPN and CDR2 SVGIG (reference sequence). The CDR3 is 14 amino acids. The CDR3 reads CAWAAWGHNEKLFF. CDR3 nucleotide sequence: TGTGCCTGGGCCGCGTGGGGGCATAATGAAAAACTGTTTTTT.

This chain joins TRBV6-5 and TRBJ2-7, with 8 positions matching TRBD1. V was pared by 5 bases and J by 5 bases, with 5 bases of the junction left unmatched. Germline V lookup: CDR1 MNHEY, CDR2 SVGAGI. The CDR3 spans 13 residues. The CDR3 DNA follows: TGTGCCAGCAGTCGACAGGGGAACAACGAGCAGTACTTC. Amino acids: CASSRQGNNEQYF.

The chain employs TRBV2 and TRBJ1-3; a weak D match, TRBD1 (5 bases). The V gene's germline CDR1 is SNHLY and CDR2 FYNNEI. The length of the CDR3 is 15 residues. Between the trimmed V and J ends, which lost 8 bases and 4 bases, there was a span of 18 bases. The CDR3 here is CASSPRGGSGNTIYF. CDR3 nucleotide sequence: TGTGCCAGCTCCCCGCGGGGGGGGTCCGGAAACACCATATATTTT. The whole variable domain, filled in from reference TRBV2 and TRBJ1-3, reads EPEVTQTPSHQVTQMGQEVILRCVPISNHLYFYWYRQILGQKVEFLVSFYNNEISEKSEIFDDQFSVERPDGSNFTLKIRSTKLEDSAMYFCASSPRGGSGNTIYFGEGSWLTVV.

The V gene is TRBV30, the J gene TRBJ2-2; possibly TRBD2 for D (6 bases). V shed 2 bases and J shed 0 bases, with 10 bases lying between them. The CDR3 has 15 residues. Germline CDR1 is GTSNPN and CDR2 is SVGIG (reference sequence). DNA for the CDR3: TGTGCCTGGAGTAAAGGAGGGACGAACACCGGGGAGCTGTTTTTT. Translating gives CAWSKGGTNTGELFF. The full variable domain, in which reference TRBV30 and TRBJ2-2 provide the parts outside the CDR3, is SQTIHQWPATLVQPVGSPLSLECTVEGTSNPNLYWYRQAAGRGLQLLFYSVGIGQISSEVPQNLSASRPQDRQFILSSKKLLLSDSGFYLCAWSKGGTNTGELFFGEGSRLTVL.

The chain couples TRBV30 to TRBJ2-7; a possible D gene is TRBD1 (6 bases). Trimming took off 5 bases at V and 0 bases at J, with 8 bases between the two ends. CDR1 is GTSNPN, CDR2 SVGIG, per germline (reference sequence). The CDR3 consists of 12 residues. CDR3 loop: CAWQDSSYEQYF. The DNA for the CDR3 is TGTGCCTGGCAGGACAGCTCCTACGAGCAGTACTTC.

The CDR3 DNA sequence: TGTGCCAGCAGCTTGTTTAGCGGGAACACCGGGGAGCTGTTTTTT. This gives the protein CASSLFSGNTGELFF. The chain recombines TRBV11-2 with TRBJ2-2; TRBD2 might be the D (6 bases). V was cut by 3 bases and J by 1 base, with 9 bases left in between. Germline assignment: CDR1 SGHAT and CDR2 FQNNGV. The CDR3 is 15 amino acids.

This sequence joins TRBV18 and TRBJ2-1; maybe TRBD2 (5 bases). Germline V gene lookup returns CDR1 KGHSH and CDR2 LQKENI. V was cut by 0 bases and J by 7 bases, with 13 bases left in between. The CDR3 runs to 15 residues. The CDR3 region is CASSPPSLARNEQFF. The CDR3 DNA is TGTGCCAGCTCACCACCGAGTCTAGCAAGAAATGAGCAGTTCTTC.

CDR3 in amino acids: CASSQGARGQGTGELFF. The CDR3 coding sequence is TGCGCCAGCAGCCAAGGGGCCAGGGGGCAGGGCACCGGGGAGCTGTTTTTT. The gene calls are TRBV4-3 and TRBJ2-2, with 8 bases identical to TRBD1. V lost 1 base to trimming and J lost 4 bases; unmatched junction nucleotides: 8. This CDR3 is 17 amino acids long. CDR1 is LGHNA, CDR2 YSLEER, per germline.

The genes are TRBV11-3 and TRBJ2-5; TRBD1 agrees at 9 bases. Losses at the gene ends were 5 bases for V and 4 bases for J; bases not matched to a gene: 5. This CDR3 region has 14 residues. Germline assignment: CDR1 SGHNT and CDR2 YENEEA. The CDR3 loop reads CASSPGTGRETQYF. The CDR3, as DNA: TGTGCCAGCAGCCCAGGGACAGGGCGAGAGACCCAGTACTTC. Using reference TRBV11-3 and TRBJ2-5 for the parts outside the CDR3, the full variable domain is EAGVVQSPRYKIIEKKQPVAFWCNPISGHNTLYWYLQNLGQGPELLIRYENEEAVDDSQLPKDRFSAERLKGVDSTLKIQPAELGDSAVYLCASSPGTGRETQYFGPGTRLLVL.